These 15 T cell receptor beta chains share one sample of origin, sequenced in a study of CD8 T cells in Susac syndrome. cDNA came from approximately 0.5 to 1 ug RNA primed by random hexamers. A single record per CDR3 protein comes from TCRdb applying MiXCR to the immunoSEQ multiplex PCR reads. The sample lists hundreds of thousands of distinct CDR3 sequences, approximately 89% occurring once. Sequenced material: CD8+ T cells from PBMCs. The source is a human donor with multiple sclerosis.

This sequence joins TRBV6-2 or TRBV6-3 and TRBJ2-4, with D possibly called TRBD1 or TRBD2 (6 bases each). Trimming shortened V by 8 bases and J by 2 bases, and 37 bases separated the two germline ends. This CDR3 is built from 22 residues. Germline V lookup: CDR1 MNHEY, CDR2 SVGEGT. The chain's CDR3 is CASYGPHHVRGSTGWTKNIQYF. The CDR3 bases are TGTGCCAGCTATGGCCCTCACCACGTCCGGGGGTCGACAGGATGGACCAAAAACATTCAGTACTTC.

The chain joins TRBV11-3 to TRBJ2-2; TRBD1 is a possible D gene (5 bases). The CDR3 length is 15 residues. The germline CDR1 and CDR2 sequences are SGHNT and YENEEA. With 0 bases removed from V and 1 base from J, the gap between germline ends came to 6 bases. CDR3 residues: CASSLDRGNTGELFF. DNA of the CDR3: TGTGCCAGCAGCTTAGATAGGGGGAACACCGGGGAGCTGTTTTTT.

This clonotype was observed a handful of times. The chain is built from TRBV6-1 and TRBJ1-5; 7 positions match TRBD1. Germline V CDR1 and CDR2: MNHNS, SASEGT. V trimming: 5 bases; J trimming: 4 bases; junction bases outside the gene matches: 5. CDR3 length: 14 residues. The CDR3 is CASSHGQENQPQHF. The CDR3 coding sequence is TGTGCCAGCAGTCACGGACAGGAGAATCAGCCCCAGCATTTT.

The gene calls are TRBV20-1 and TRBJ1-6; possibly TRBD1 for D (5 bases). Germline V gene data show CDR1 as DFQATT and CDR2 as SNEGSKA (reference sequence). The CDR3 spans 14 residues. The V and J ends lost 3 bases and 7 bases respectively, with 13 bases between them. CDR3 in DNA: TGCAGTGCTAGGGGGGGGGTCGAGAATTCACCCCTCCACTTT. Protein: CSARGGVENSPLHF.

The chain joins TRBV10-3 to TRBJ2-3, with 16 bases aligning to TRBD2. V lost 2 bases to trimming and J lost 0 bases; unmatched junction nucleotides: 8. CDR3 length: 20 residues. Germline loops: CDR1 ENHRY, CDR2 SYGVKD. CDR3 DNA sequence: TGTGCCATCAGTGAGAAGATGGGACTAGCGGGGGGGCGGAGCACAGATACGCAGTATTTT. This sequence encodes CAISEKMGLAGGRSTDTQYF.

The V and J genes are TRBV30 and TRBJ2-1; D call uncertain. V was clipped by 3 bases and J by 5 bases, with 23 bases between them. Germline loops: CDR1 GTSNPN, CDR2 SVGIG (reference sequence). This CDR3 has 17 amino acids. The CDR3: CAWSPDPAGRVHNEQFF. CDR3 nucleotides: TGTGCCTGGAGCCCTGATCCCGCCGGTAGAGTTCACAATGAGCAGTTCTTC.

V is TRBV3-1 and J is TRBJ2-3; D may match TRBD1 or TRBD2 (6 bases each). Trimming left V 2 bases short and J 2 bases short, with 14 bases between. CDR1 is LGHDT and CDR2 is YNNKEL in the germline V gene (reference sequence). This CDR3 region has 16 residues. CDR3 residues: CASSQTPGAHTDTQYF. The DNA for the CDR3 is TGTGCCAGCAGCCAAACACCGGGGGCCCACACAGATACGCAGTATTTT.

The V gene is TRBV2, the J gene TRBJ2-1; D may correspond to TRBD1 or TRBD2 (5 bases each). Trimming removed 4 bases at V and 2 bases at J, with 12 bases between. Germline V gene data show CDR1 as SNHLY and CDR2 as FYNNEI. The CDR3 consists of 15 residues. The CDR3 coding sequence is TGTGCCAGCAGTGGATCTCGGGGCACCTACAATGAGCAGTTCTTC. It specifies CASSGSRGTYNEQFF.

This clonotype was seen just once. V is TRBV20-1 and J is TRBJ2-7; D call uncertain. Trimming shortened V by 3 bases and J by 3 bases, and 6 bases separated the two germline ends. This CDR3 is built from 11 residues. From germline, CDR1 is DFQATT and CDR2 SNEGSKA (reference sequence). CDR3 DNA sequence: TGCAGTGCTAGTGAAGTCTACGAGCAGTACTTC. This sequence encodes CSASEVYEQYF.

This clonotype showed up just a few times. The chain joins TRBV24-1 to TRBJ2-5; 7 bases map to TRBD1. CDR3 length: 16 amino acids. Germline CDR1 is KGHDR and CDR2 is SFDVKD. V dropped 3 bases and J dropped 2; count of bases not matched to a gene: 8. The chain's CDR3 is CATSDTGTVFQETQYF. In DNA form, the CDR3 reads TGTGCCACCAGTGATACCGGGACAGTTTTTCAAGAGACCCAGTACTTC.

CDR3 nucleotides: TGTGCCAGCAGTTACTCGATGGATAGGGTCCGCGAGCAGTACTTC. Translation gives CASSYSMDRVREQYF. This rearrangement joins TRBV6-5 to TRBJ2-7, with D unclear. V lost 0 bases, J lost 6 bases, and 15 bases lay in between. The CDR3 runs to 15 residues. CDR1 and CDR2 (germline): MNHEY, SVGAGI.

The chain has TRBV12-3 or TRBV12-4 and TRBJ2-2; possible D gene TRBD1, 6 bases. The CDR3 spans 13 residues. V lost 5 bases and J 5 bases, leaving 9 bases between the germline ends. CDR3 DNA sequence: TGTGCCAGCAGTGCCGGGACAACCGGGGAGCTGTTTTTT. Its translation: CASSAGTTGELFF.

The chain couples TRBV20-1 to TRBJ1-1; TRBD1 agrees at 8 bases. CDR3 size: 14 residues. The V gene end was trimmed by 0 bases and the J gene end by 3 bases; junction bases not matched to a gene: 3. Germline assignment: CDR1 DFQATT and CDR2 SNEGSKA (reference sequence). The CDR3 spells CSAREGDRYTEAFF. The CDR3 nucleotides are TGCAGTGCTAGAGAGGGGGACAGGTACACTGAAGCTTTCTTT.

CDR3 loop: CACEGQGRLSDSGNTIYF. The CDR3 DNA sequence: TGTGCCTGTGAAGGACAGGGTAGACTCTCCGACTCTGGAAACACCATATATTTT. The chain employs TRBV30 and TRBJ1-3; 8 positions match TRBD1. V shed 6 bases and J 0 bases; nucleotides not matched to a gene: 16. CDR3 size: 18 residues. The V gene's germline CDR1 is GTSNPN and CDR2 SVGIG (reference sequence).

For the CDR3, the DNA is TGTGCCAGCAGGCCTACCGGGAGTTGGAATTCACCCCTCCACTTT. It yields the protein CASRPTGSWNSPLHF. The chain carries TRBV2 and TRBJ1-6, with D hard to call. The CDR3 covers 15 residues. Germline CDR1 and CDR2: SNHLY and FYNNEI. V lost 6 bases and J lost 7, with 16 bases in between.